This is a list of T cell receptor beta chains from one sample in a study of Ad26.COV2.S vaccination and SARS-CoV-2 variants. TCRdb keeps only in-frame clones here, not all; method: immunoSEQ multiplex PCR. The table lists approximately 280,000 clones, approximately 87% of them singletons. The sample here was peripheral blood, taken in a trial of Ad26.COV2.S vaccine versus placebo. These receptors were obtained from a person between 18 and 65 years old who received the Ad26.COV2.S COVID-19 vaccine or a placebo. Each CDR3 is given with its conserved first and last residue. D genes are given only for firm matches. Clone size is given for some rows only: seen once, a few or many times, or a class if the clone is expanded.

J gene	V gene	D gene	clone size	CDR3 protein	CDR3 DNA
TRBJ2-3	TRBV6-5	TRBD1	-	CASSAGGPPWYF	TGTGCCAGCAGCGCAGGGGGACCACCCTGGTATTTT
TRBJ1-1	TRBV5-4	-	-	CASSLGQVNTEAFF	TGTGCCAGCAGCTTGGGGCAGGTGAACACTGAAGCTTTCTTT
TRBJ2-2	TRBV6-2/TRBV6-3	-	-	CASSERPGLSGELFF	TGTGCCAGCAGCGAGAGGCCCGGGCTATCCGGGGAGCTGTTTTTT
TRBJ2-1	TRBV5-6	TRBD2	-	CASSYNGGSIYNEQFF	TGTGCCAGCAGCTATAACGGCGGGAGTATCTACAATGAGCAGTTCTTC
TRBJ2-2	TRBV3-1/TRBV3-2	-	-	CASSQLELLSGELFF	TGTGCCAGCAGCCAACTAGAGTTGCTCAGCGGGGAGCTGTTTTTT
TRBJ2-7	TRBV5-1	TRBD2	-	CASSGGGSTYEQYF	TGCGCCAGCAGCGGGGGGGGATCCACCTACGAGCAGTACTTC
TRBJ1-5	TRBV7-9	TRBD1	-	CASSFLNRDRDNQPQHF	TGTGCCAGCAGCTTTTTGAACCGGGACAGAGACAATCAGCCCCAGCATTTT
TRBJ1-3	TRBV10-3	-	-	CAISGGSSGNTIYF	TGTGCCATCAGTGGGGGGTCTTCTGGAAACACCATATATTTT
TRBJ2-2	TRBV5-1	-	-	CASSLPGGGTGELFF	TGCGCCAGCAGCTTGCCAGGGGGAGGCACCGGGGAGCTGTTTTTT
TRBJ1-2	TRBV5-5	-	-	CASSSGSGTYTF	TGTGCCAGCAGCTCCGGGTCAGGGACCTACACCTTC
TRBJ2-3	TRBV5-1	TRBD2	-	CASSLRLAGETDTQYF	TGCGCCAGCAGTTTGAGACTAGCGGGAGAAACAGATACGCAGTATTTT
TRBJ2-7	TRBV7-2	-	once	CATGSTITTYEQYF	TGTGCCACCGGATCGACTATAACTACCTACGAGCAGTACTTC
TRBJ1-1	TRBV11-1	TRBD1	-	CASSLNRGGDTEAFF	TGTGCCAGCAGCTTAAACAGGGGAGGGGACACTGAAGCTTTCTTT
TRBJ1-4	TRBV7-2	TRBD1	-	CASSSGTGWTNEKLFF	TGTGCCAGCAGCAGTGGGACAGGGTGGACTAATGAAAAACTGTTTTTT
TRBJ1-2	TRBV3-1/TRBV3-2	TRBD1	-	CASSYSGGSNYGYTF	TGTGCCAGCAGCTACTCAGGGGGATCGAACTATGGCTACACCTTC
TRBJ2-6	TRBV5-6	TRBD1	-	CASSLVTGLGANVLTF	TGTGCCAGCAGCTTGGTGACAGGGCTCGGGGCCAACGTCCTGACTTTC
TRBJ1-2	TRBV7-2	-	-	CASSLDTGANYGYTF	TGTGCCAGCAGCTTAGATACGGGGGCTAACTATGGCTACACCTTC
TRBJ2-7	TRBV6-5	TRBD1	once	CASKDRGSYEQYF	TGTGCCAGCAAGGACAGGGGGTCGTACGAGCAGTACTTC
TRBJ2-7	TRBV6-1	-	-	CASSDIGVSVYEQYF	TGTGCCAGCAGTGATATAGGAGTCTCTGTCTACGAGCAGTACTTC
TRBJ2-5	TRBV5-1	-	-	CASSDPGGETQYF	TGCGCCAGCAGTGACCCCGGGGGAGAGACCCAGTACTTC
TRBJ2-5	TRBV2	-	-	CASIPQGYRGPEETQYF	TGTGCCAGCATCCCCCAAGGGTATCGGGGGCCCGAAGAGACCCAGTACTTC
TRBJ1-6	TRBV6-5	-	-	CASSYRQEYNSPLHF	TGTGCCAGCAGTTACAGGCAGGAGTATAATTCACCCCTCCACTTT
TRBJ2-3	TRBV27	-	-	CASKGYSSTDTQYF	TGTGCCAGCAAGGGGTATTCTAGCACAGATACGCAGTATTTT
TRBJ1-3	TRBV30	-	-	CAWSPTDNSGNTIYF	TGTGCCTGGAGTCCCACGGACAACTCTGGAAACACCATATATTTT
TRBJ2-3	TRBV7-3	-	-	CASSLMGLTDTQYF	TGTGCCAGCAGCTTAATGGGCTTAACAGATACGCAGTATTTT
TRBJ1-5	TRBV5-1	TRBD1	-	CASSPGQLNQPQHF	TGCGCCAGCAGCCCGGGACAGTTAAATCAGCCCCAGCATTTT
TRBJ2-7	TRBV5-4	-	few	CASSFGRISYEQYF	TGTGCCAGCAGCTTTGGTAGGATCTCCTACGAGCAGTACTTC
TRBJ2-7	TRBV5-5	TRBD2	-	CASSLGAGYADEQYF	TGTGCCAGCAGCTTGGGAGCGGGATACGCGGACGAGCAGTACTTC